The next 25 T cell receptor beta chains were all read from a single sample in a study of cytomegalovirus exposure and HLA in healthy donors (dated by TCRdb to 2015 to 2018). The library was produced with the immunoSEQ multiplex PCR assay. For the multiplex PCR, a mixture combining 60 forward primers for TCR Vbeta segments and 13 reverse primers for TCR Jbeta segments was used. This immuneACCESS table, as held by TCRdb, lists in-frame sequences with V and J called but not all clones. Of the missing ones, under half trace to an unresolved V gene in checked studies; the others have no known cause. The sample has over 100,000 clones on record, approximately 74% of them singletons. The ten largest clones capture roughly 7% of the sample. Sequencing was done on a sample of PBMCs. The receptors shown here come from a male donor in good health and CMV-seronegative.

This chain connects TRBV28 to TRBJ1-2; TRBD1 aligns across 10 bases. Trimming removed 4 bases from V and 6 bases from J; junction bases left unmatched: 5. From germline, CDR1 is MDHEN and CDR2 SYDVKM. The CDR3 spans 14 residues. The CDR3 loop reads CASSYPGQGHGYTF. The CDR3 coding sequence is TGTGCCAGCAGTTACCCGGGACAGGGGCATGGCTACACCTTC.

The chain joins TRBV2 to TRBJ1-5; D ambiguous. This CDR3 has 13 amino acids. Germline V gene sequence: CDR1 SNHLY, CDR2 FYNNEI. The V end was cut by 4 bases, the J end by 7 bases, with 11 bases between. The CDR3 DNA reads TGTGCCAGCAGTGCTATCTCGAGCCAGCCCCAGCATTTT. Translated: CASSAISSQPQHF.

The V and J genes are TRBV14 and TRBJ2-5; 7 positions agree with TRBD2. This CDR3 is built from 14 residues. J gave up 0 bases and V 2 bases, and 0 bases lay outside the gene matches. Per germline, CDR1 SGHDN and CDR2 FVKESK. The CDR3, as DNA: TGTGCCAGCAGCCAACGGGGGGACCAAGAGACCCAGTACTTC. Its protein is CASSQRGDQETQYF.

By share of the sample, this clone is medium-sized. The J gene is TRBJ2-7, the V gene TRBV7-6; maybe TRBD1 (5 bases). With 2 bases removed from V and 6 bases from J, the gap between germline ends came to 11 bases. CDR1 and CDR2 (germline): SGHVS, FNYEAQ. This CDR3 is 13 amino acids long. CDR3 nucleotides: TGTGCCAGCAGCTTACTTGGCCAGGGCGAGCAGTACTTC. This gives the protein CASSLLGQGEQYF.

This chain connects TRBV4-2 to TRBJ2-2; 10 bases match TRBD2. Germline CDR1 is LGHNA and CDR2 is YNFKEQ. This CDR3 has 16 amino acids. J was trimmed by 1 base and V by 4 bases; bases with no gene match: 3. The CDR3 DNA reads TGTGCCAGCAGCCTGTCTAGCGGGGGGAACACCGGGGAGCTGTTTTTT. This translates into CASSLSSGGNTGELFF.

This clone was seen more than once but under ten times. The V gene is TRBV7-3, the J gene TRBJ2-3; 11 bases align to TRBD2. J gave up 0 bases and V 2 bases, and 7 bases lay outside the gene matches. The CDR3 is 18 amino acids. Germline V gives CDR1 SGHTA, CDR2 FQGTGA. The CDR3 DNA sequence: TGTGCCAGCAGCTTAGGGCCTAGCGGGAGGCTTAGCACAGATACGCAGTATTTT. It yields the protein CASSLGPSGRLSTDTQYF.

V gene TRBV19 combines with J gene TRBJ2-1; TRBD2 matches at 11 bases. Germline values: CDR1 LNHDA, CDR2 SQIVND (reference sequence). V lost 5 bases to trimming and J lost 4 bases; unmatched junction nucleotides: 4. This CDR3 comprises 15 residues. The CDR3 DNA reads as TGTGCCAGTAGTCTCACTAGCGGGGGTTACAATGAGCAGTTCTTC. It codes for CASSLTSGGYNEQFF.

CDR3: CASSINRSGANVLTF. Written as DNA, the CDR3 is TGTGCCAGTAGTATAAACCGGTCTGGGGCCAACGTCCTGACTTTC. The V gene is TRBV19, the J gene TRBJ2-6; D ambiguous. Germline loops: CDR1 LNHDA, CDR2 SQIVND (reference sequence). The CDR3 covers 15 residues. The ends were cut back, 2 bases at V and 1 base at J, with 6 bases in the middle.

This rearrangement joins TRBV9 to TRBJ2-3; D ambiguous. Trimming removed 0 bases from V and 0 bases from J, with 8 bases in between. The germline V gene encodes CDR1 SGDLS and CDR2 YYNGEE. The CDR3 is 15 amino acids. CDR3 sequence (DNA): TGTGCCAGCAGCGTAGTTCCACTTAGCACAGATACGCAGTATTTT. This codes for CASSVVPLSTDTQYF. The entire variable domain, with the rest obtained from reference TRBV9 and TRBJ2-3, is as follows: DSGVTQTPKHLITATGQRVTLRCSPRSGDLSVYWYQQSLDQGLQFLIQYYNGEERAKGNILERFSAQQFPDLHSELNLSSLELGDSALYFCASSVVPLSTDTQYFGPGTRLTVL.

This rearrangement joins TRBV28 to TRBJ2-5; 14 nucleotides agree with TRBD2. Looked up from germline, CDR1 is MDHEN and CDR2 is SYDVKM. Germline trimming cut 6 bases from V and 5 bases from J; bases unmatched to any gene: 11. CDR3 length: 17 amino acids. CDR3 amino acids: CASRPAPGLAGAETQYF. Written as DNA, the CDR3 is TGTGCCAGCAGACCTGCACCGGGACTAGCGGGAGCGGAGACCCAGTACTTC.

The chain joins TRBV18 to TRBJ2-1; TRBD2 agrees at 9 bases. Trimming cost V 0 bases and J 6 bases; bases outside gene matches: 6. This CDR3 is 16 amino acids long. The germline V gene encodes CDR1 KGHSH and CDR2 LQKENI. CDR3 nucleotides: TGTGCCAGCTCACCACCTAAGCTAGCGGGACTCAATGAGCAGTTCTTC. Protein product: CASSPPKLAGLNEQFF.

The chain is built from TRBV5-1 and TRBJ2-7; TRBD2 matches at 11 bases. This CDR3 spans 15 amino acids. Looked up from germline, CDR1 is SGHRS and CDR2 is YFSETQ. The trim removed 0 bases at V and 2 bases at J, leaving 1 base unmatched. DNA for the CDR3: TGCGCCAGCAGCTTGGGACTAGCGGGAACCTACGAGCAGTACTTC. This sequence encodes CASSLGLAGTYEQYF.

The rearrangement links TRBV6-1 to TRBJ2-7; TRBD1 might be the D (5 bases). CDR1 MNHNS and CDR2 SASEGT come from the germline V gene. V lost 0 bases, J lost 2 bases, and 11 bases lay in between. This CDR3 has 15 amino acids. The CDR3, as DNA: TGTGCCAGCAGTGAAGCGGTTCAGGGAACCTACGAGCAGTACTTC. It is translated as CASSEAVQGTYEQYF.

V and J are TRBV7-2 and TRBJ1-2; 7 positions match TRBD1. Trimming at V came to 5 bases and at J to 2 bases, leaving 17 bases not matched to a gene. In germline, CDR1 is SGHTA, CDR2 FQGNSA. This CDR3 spans 18 amino acids. The CDR3 DNA follows: TGTGCCAGCAGCCCGGGGGTAGGGGGCGCTAATGGCAACTATGGCTACACCTTC. As protein: CASSPGVGGANGNYGYTF.

The chain combines TRBV27 with TRBJ2-7, with D possibly TRBD2 on 7 matching bases. The germline gives CDR1 MNHEY, CDR2 SMNVEV (reference sequence). Trimming took 2 bases from V and 3 from J, leaving 23 bases between them. The length of the CDR3 is 18 residues. DNA of the CDR3: TGTGCCAGCAGTTTAAGGGCAAGGGGCGGGGGCGCTATCTACGAGCAGTACTTC. This codes for CASSLRARGGGAIYEQYF.

The chain employs TRBV25-1 and TRBJ2-1, with D possibly TRBD2 on 5 matching bases. Deletions cut 8 bases from V and 4 bases from J, with 15 bases between. Germline CDR1 is MGHDK and CDR2 is SYGVNS. This CDR3 has 14 amino acids. The CDR3 DNA reads as TGTGCCAGCTTTAATAGCGATGGATACAATGAGCAGTTCTTC. Its protein product is CASFNSDGYNEQFF.

This clone was observed a handful of times. This chain joins TRBV4-3 and TRBJ2-1; a weak D match, TRBD2 (6 bases). This CDR3 spans 17 amino acids. Germline lookup yields CDR1 LGHNA and CDR2 YSLEER. The V gene lost 1 base and the J gene lost 0 bases, with 13 bases spanning the gap. The chain's CDR3 is CASSQARGFSSYNEQFF. The CDR3 coding sequence is TGCGCCAGCAGCCAAGCCCGGGGGTTCAGCTCCTACAATGAGCAGTTCTTC.

The chain is built from TRBV5-6 and TRBJ2-1; 8 bases fit TRBD2. The CDR3 runs 16 residues. The trim removed 0 bases at V and 6 bases at J, leaving 8 bases unmatched. In germline, CDR1 is SGHDT, CDR2 YYEEEE. Here the CDR3 DNA reads TGTGCCAGCAGCTTGGCCTCGGGAGGGCGTCTCAATGAGCAGTTCTTC. Encoded protein: CASSLASGGRLNEQFF.

The rearrangement uses TRBV28 and TRBJ1-1, with a tentative D call TRBD1 (6 bases). Germline loops: CDR1 MDHEN, CDR2 SYDVKM. This CDR3 spans 22 amino acids. Trimming left V 4 bases short and J 0 bases short, with 33 bases between. CDR3 nucleotides: TGTGCCAGCAGTTCCAGGGGCTGGGTAATTTTAGTCTCGGGCCCCATGAACACTGAAGCTTTCTTT. Its translation is CASSSRGWVILVSGPMNTEAFF. Full variable domain (missing parts from reference TRBV28 and TRBJ1-1): DVKVTQSSRYLVKRTGEKVFLECVQDMDHENMFWYRQDPGLGLRLIYFSYDVKMKEKGDIPEGYSVSREKKERFSLILESASTNQTSMYLCASSSRGWVILVSGPMNTEAFFGQGTRLTVV.

V and J are TRBV7-2 and TRBJ1-3; D not resolved. The V end was cut by 6 bases, the J end by 0 bases, with 9 bases between. In germline, CDR1 is SGHTA, CDR2 FQGNSA. CDR3 size: 14 residues. DNA of the CDR3: TGTGCCAGCAGGGTCTTGAGCTCTGGAAACACCATATATTTT. Translated: CASRVLSSGNTIYF.

This sequence joins TRBV30 and TRBJ2-3; a weak D match, TRBD2 (7 bases). In germline, CDR1 is GTSNPN, CDR2 SVGIG (reference sequence). The length of the CDR3 is 15 residues. V was cut by 1 base and J by 3 bases, with 14 bases left in between. CDR3 region: CAWSAWGGMTDTQYF. CDR3 DNA sequence: TGTGCCTGGAGTGCTTGGGGGGGCATGACAGATACGCAGTATTTT. Based on the CDR3 plus reference TRBV30 and TRBJ2-3, the full variable domain is SQTIHQWPATLVQPVGSPLSLECTVEGTSNPNLYWYRQAAGRGLQLLFYSVGIGQISSEVPQNLSASRPQDRQFILSSKKLLLSDSGFYLCAWSAWGGMTDTQYFGPGTRLTVL.

The chain uses TRBV2 and TRBJ2-4; 7 bases map to TRBD2. This CDR3 spans 14 amino acids. Germline-derived CDR1 and CDR2 are SNHLY and FYNNEI. Trimming at V came to 4 bases and at J to 1 base, leaving 1 base not matched to a gene. CDR3 residues: CASSAGRAKNIQYF. The CDR3 region has the DNA TGTGCCAGCAGTGCCGGGAGGGCCAAAAACATTCAGTACTTC.

The rearrangement links TRBV11-2 to TRBJ2-7; 11 bases align to TRBD1. The CDR3 length is 15 residues. V gave up 5 bases and J gave up 5 bases; unmatched junction bases: 8. Germline values: CDR1 SGHAT, CDR2 FQNNGV. CDR3 amino acids: CASSTRGQGGDEQYF. CDR3 in DNA: TGTGCCAGCAGCACAAGGGGACAGGGGGGTGACGAGCAGTACTTC.

The rearrangement uses TRBV2 and TRBJ2-2; the D gene is possibly TRBD2 (6 bases). The CDR3 consists of 11 residues. V was shortened by 5 bases and J by 10 bases, with 8 bases between the two germline ends. CDR1 SNHLY and CDR2 FYNNEI come from the germline V gene. The CDR3 DNA follows: TGTGCCAGCAGTTTAGCGGAGGAGCTGTTTTTT. The encoded protein is CASSLAEELFF. Filled out from reference TRBV2 and TRBJ2-2, the complete variable domain reads EPEVTQTPSHQVTQMGQEVILRCVPISNHLYFYWYRQILGQKVEFLVSFYNNEISEKSEIFDDQFSVERPDGSNFTLKIRSTKLEDSAMYFCASSLAEELFFGEGSRLTVL.

The chain has TRBV25-1 and TRBJ2-7; the D gene is possibly TRBD2 (6 bases). Germline V lookup: CDR1 MGHDK, CDR2 SYGVNS. V lost 3 bases, J lost 6 bases, and 18 bases lay in between. The CDR3 runs 15 residues. CDR3 bases: TGTGCCAGCAGTGAGGCGGGACGAGTACTCGTCGAGCAGTACTTC. Residues: CASSEAGRVLVEQYF.